Below, 28 T cell receptor beta chains from the same sample are listed, as sequenced in a study of T cell repertoires in cytomegalovirus infection. In TCRdb, the reads were re-called with MiXCR into one record per CDR3 protein. The data contain under 350,000 distinct CDR3 sequences, roughly 9.5% of them seen just once; the ten biggest clones take up 3.5% to 4.5%. The sequencing sample was made of PBMCs. These receptors were collected from a human donor in good health (CMV status not recorded). Some clones in this sample may be carry-over from other donors' samples.

Many counts were recorded for this clonotype. This chain links TRBV7-2 with TRBJ2-5, with D possibly matching TRBD2 (6 bases). The germline V gene encodes CDR1 SGHTA and CDR2 FQGNSA. The CDR3 has 14 residues. Between the trimmed V and J ends, which lost 2 bases and 5 bases, there was a span of 12 bases. CDR3 sequence reads: CASSLNGGGETQYF. In DNA, the CDR3 is TGTGCCAGCAGCTTAAACGGGGGTGGTGAGACCCAGTACTTC. Drawing the rest from reference TRBV7-2 and TRBJ2-5, the complete variable domain is GAGVSQSPSNKVTEKGKDVELRCDPISGHTALYWYRQSLGQGLEFLIYFQGNSAPDKSGLPSDRFSAERTGGSVSTLTIQRTQQEDSAVYLCASSLNGGGETQYFGPGTRLLVL.

This clonotype was detected many times. CDR3 sequence (DNA): TGCAGTGCCCCGACAGGGATAAGTGAAGCTTTCTTT. Translating it yields CSAPTGISEAFF. This rearrangement joins TRBV20-1 to TRBJ1-1, with 7 bases identical to TRBD1. In germline, CDR1 is DFQATT, CDR2 SNEGSKA (reference sequence). J was trimmed by 7 bases and V by 6 bases; bases with no gene match: 8. The CDR3 has 12 residues.

This clonotype came up a few times. The V and J genes are TRBV11-2 and TRBJ2-1, with 8 bases identical to TRBD1. This CDR3 is built from 16 residues. V was pared by 1 base and J by 8 bases, with 10 bases of the junction left unmatched. Germline V lookup: CDR1 SGHAT, CDR2 FQNNGV. The CDR3 here is CASSLVLRGQNYEQFF. CDR3 DNA: TGTGCCAGCAGCTTAGTTCTCAGGGGGCAAAATTATGAGCAGTTCTTC.

This clonotype was seen only a few times. The J gene is TRBJ1-1, the V gene TRBV11-3; D call uncertain. CDR1 and CDR2 from the germline V gene are SGHNT and YENEEA. V dropped 2 bases and J dropped 10 bases, with 14 bases sitting between them. The length of the CDR3 is 13 residues. CDR3 protein: CASSLTRRGVAFF. CDR3 DNA sequence: TGTGCCAGCAGCTTAACCAGGAGAGGAGTAGCTTTCTTT.

In this sample, this clonotype turned up many times. The CDR3 bases are TGCGCCAGCAGTCAATCCGCCCAGGATAATCAGCCCCAGCATTTT. Its protein is CASSQSAQDNQPQHF. The chain is built from TRBV23-1 and TRBJ1-5, with D hard to call. TRBV23-1 counts as an open reading frame of uncertain function. V lost 0 bases to trimming and J lost 4 bases, with 10 bases between them. CDR3 length: 15 amino acids.

CDR3 sequence (DNA): TGCAGTGCTAGTGCAGGGGTCGGCTATGGCTACACCTTC. Translated, it gives CSASAGVGYGYTF. V gene TRBV20-1 combines with J gene TRBJ1-2, with D possibly being TRBD1 (6 bases). The germline V and J ends were trimmed by 3 bases and 4 bases, with 12 bases remaining between them. Germline CDR1 reads DFQATT; CDR2 reads SNEGSKA (reference sequence). The CDR3 loop spans 13 amino acids.

A few counts support this clonotype. This chain joins TRBV12-3 or TRBV12-4 and TRBJ2-5; D gene unclear. This CDR3 has 13 amino acids. The V end was cut by 3 bases, the J end by 1 base, with 6 bases between. The CDR3 region is CASSFTPQETQYF. The CDR3 nucleotides read TGTGCCAGCAGTTTTACCCCCCAAGAGACCCAGTACTTC.

Ten or more counts support this clonotype. CDR3 amino acids: CATRGQSDGYTF. The CDR3 DNA is TGTGCCACCCGTGGACAATCGGATGGCTACACCTTC. The chain links TRBV5-4 to TRBJ1-2, with a weak D call TRBD1 (5 bases). Germline assignment: CDR1 SGHNT and CDR2 YYREEE (reference sequence). Trimming cost V 9 bases and J 6 bases, with 15 bases left between them. The CDR3 runs 12 residues.

This clonotype was seen many times. J is TRBJ1-2 and V is TRBV28, with D uncertain. This CDR3 region has 14 residues. The germline V and J ends were trimmed by 2 bases and 8 bases, with 15 bases remaining between them. Germline V gene data show CDR1 as MDHEN and CDR2 as SYDVKM. The CDR3 DNA reads as TGTGCCAGCAGTTTAAACGGCAGGTCATGGGGCTACACCTTC. It is translated as CASSLNGRSWGYTF.

This clonotype was found many times. This chain uses TRBV12-3 or TRBV12-4 with TRBJ2-1; D may be TRBD1 (7 bases). Trimming took 6 bases from V and 8 from J, leaving 35 bases between them. This CDR3 has 20 amino acids. The CDR3 DNA reads TGTGCCAGCAGCCCCAGGGGGGCCCAGGGGCGAAGTGGGAGGAGCTATGAGCAGTTCTTC. This encodes CASSPRGAQGRSGRSYEQFF.

The rearrangement joins TRBV13 to TRBJ2-4; D is possibly TRBD1 (5 bases). The CDR3 extends over 15 amino acids. From germline, CDR1 is PRHDT and CDR2 FYEKMQ (reference sequence). Trimming shortened V by 3 bases and J by 2 bases, and 11 bases separated the two germline ends. This CDR3 is CASSFRTSTKNIQYF. The CDR3, as DNA: TGTGCCAGCAGCTTCCGGACAAGTACCAAAAACATTCAGTACTTC.

The table lists this clonotype with a few counts. The gene calls are TRBV5-8 and TRBJ1-1, with TRBD1 as a possible D gene (5 bases). Per the germline V gene, CDR1 is SGHTS and CDR2 is YDEGEE. The CDR3 contains 12 residues. Trimming stripped 4 bases from V and 7 bases from J, with 11 bases between. The CDR3 reads CASSRRVGEAFF. The CDR3 nucleotides are TGTGCCAGCAGCCGCAGGGTTGGTGAAGCTTTCTTT.

This clonotype was counted at least ten times. The chain combines TRBV7-2 with TRBJ1-2; 7 nucleotides align to TRBD1. The germline gives CDR1 SGHTA, CDR2 FQGNSA. V was clipped by 1 base and J by 4 bases; unmatched bases: 6. This CDR3 region has 15 residues. CDR3 nucleotide sequence: TGTGCCAGCAGCTTAGAAGGGACAGCCCTCTATGGCTACACCTTC. Translated, it gives CASSLEGTALYGYTF.

The chain combines TRBV27 with TRBJ2-5, with D perhaps matching TRBD1 (5 bases). This CDR3 has 14 residues. V was pared by 0 bases and J by 4 bases, with 9 bases between. Germline assignment: CDR1 MNHEY and CDR2 SMNVEV (reference sequence). The DNA for the CDR3 is TGTGCCAGCAGTTTATCGGTGGGGCTAGAGACCCAGTACTTC. Amino acid sequence: CASSLSVGLETQYF.

This chain connects TRBV23-1 to TRBJ2-1; D perhaps matches TRBD2 (5 bases). TRBV23-1 is given ORF status, its function remaining uncertain. This CDR3 contains 14 residues. Trimming took off 6 bases at V and 7 bases at J, with 16 bases between the two ends. CDR3 nucleotide sequence: TGCGCCAGCAGACCCGGGCGAGGGTCAAATGAGCAGTTCTTC. Encoded protein: CASRPGRGSNEQFF.

The chain joins TRBV6-4 to TRBJ1-5; no clear D gene. V dropped 4 bases and J dropped 3 bases, with 7 bases sitting between them. Germline CDR1 is MRHNA and CDR2 is SNTAGT. This CDR3 has 13 amino acids. The CDR3, as DNA: TGTGCCAGCAGTGTTAAAGACAATCAGCCCCAGCATTTT. Protein: CASSVKDNQPQHF.

This clonotype was counted many times. The chain recombines TRBV7-2 with TRBJ2-3; 11 bases fit TRBD2. V lost 3 bases and J lost 4; bases outside the gene matches: 15. The CDR3 consists of 19 residues. Germline V lookup: CDR1 SGHTA, CDR2 FQGNSA. The CDR3 coding sequence is TGTGCCAGCAGCTTTCCCGGGACTAGCGGATATCAGACCGCAGATACGCAGTATTTT. It codes for CASSFPGTSGYQTADTQYF.

This clonotype was seen many times. Written as DNA, the CDR3 is TGTGCCAGCAGCCCACCAGGGACTAGCGCCAATGAGCAGTTCTTC. This codes for CASSPPGTSANEQFF. The chain carries TRBV11-2 and TRBJ2-1; 10 nucleotides match TRBD2. The CDR3 spans 15 residues. Germline V gene sequence: CDR1 SGHAT, CDR2 FQNNGV. The ends lost 5 bases at V and 6 bases at J; junction bases unmatched: 7.

This clonotype was recorded many times. CDR3 protein: CASSQRLAASTDTQYF. CDR3 bases: TGCGCCAGCAGCCAAAGGCTAGCGGCGAGCACAGATACGCAGTATTTT. The V gene is TRBV4-3, the J gene TRBJ2-3; 7 bases are a match to TRBD2. V trimming: 2 bases; J trimming: 0 bases; junction bases outside the gene matches: 5. The CDR3 length is 16 residues. Germline assignment: CDR1 LGHNA and CDR2 YSLEER.

This clonotype was recorded many times. This chain connects TRBV7-9 to TRBJ2-1; no definite D call. The ends were cut back, 6 bases at V and 5 bases at J, with 8 bases in the middle. Germline-derived CDR1 and CDR2 are SEHNR and FQNEAQ (reference sequence). The CDR3 is made up of 12 amino acids. CDR3 nucleotides: TGTGCCAGCAGGGATTTAGACAATGAGCAGTTCTTC. The encoded protein is CASRDLDNEQFF.

V and J are TRBV20-1 and TRBJ1-4, with a weak D call TRBD1 (6 bases). Trimming took off 1 base at V and 8 bases at J, with 17 bases between the two ends. CDR1 is DFQATT, CDR2 SNEGSKA, per germline (reference sequence). The CDR3 totals 15 residues. The CDR3 here is CSARVSTGQGEKLFF. The CDR3 DNA follows: TGCAGTGCTAGAGTTAGTACAGGGCAAGGAGAAAAACTGTTTTTT.

This clonotype showed up just a few times. The chain recombines TRBV25-1 with TRBJ1-1; D possibly corresponds to TRBD1 (6 bases). V lost 3 bases and J 3 bases, leaving 8 bases between the germline ends. The CDR3 covers 13 residues. Germline CDR1 reads MGHDK; CDR2 reads SYGVNS. CDR3 sequence reads: CASSDWGHTEAFF. The CDR3 DNA reads TGTGCCAGCAGTGACTGGGGGCACACTGAAGCTTTCTTT.

The V gene is TRBV18, the J gene TRBJ1-2; perhaps TRBD1 as D (6 bases). CDR3 length equals 14 residues. CDR1 is KGHSH and CDR2 is LQKENI in the germline V gene. V lost 6 bases and J lost 3, with 14 bases in between. Here the CDR3 reads CASSPQTGYYGYTF. In DNA form, the CDR3 reads TGTGCCAGCTCCCCCCAGACAGGCTACTATGGCTACACCTTC.

The rearrangement links TRBV24-1 to TRBJ1-5; D gene uncertain. V lost 2 bases and J 5 bases, leaving 12 bases between the germline ends. The CDR3 runs to 15 residues. The germline V gene has CDR1 KGHDR and CDR2 SFDVKD. The CDR3 region is CATSDSAEPYQPQHF. As DNA, the CDR3 is TGTGCCACCAGTGATTCGGCGGAACCCTATCAGCCCCAGCATTTT.

This clonotype was found many times. The rearrangement joins TRBV28 to TRBJ1-4; 9 nucleotides align to TRBD1. V dropped 5 bases and J dropped 7; count of bases not matched to a gene: 8. This CDR3 is 15 amino acids long. From germline, CDR1 is MDHEN and CDR2 SYDVKM. In nucleotides, the CDR3 is TGTGCCAGCAGTCCGCCCGGGACAGGGCGTGAAAAACTGTTTTTT. It encodes CASSPPGTGREKLFF.

This clonotype was counted only a few times. The chain recombines TRBV20-1 with TRBJ1-1; maybe TRBD1 (5 bases). Germline CDR1 DFQATT, CDR2 SNEGSKA (reference sequence). The CDR3 loop spans 14 amino acids. V was cut by 1 base and J by 4 bases, with 13 bases left in between. DNA for the CDR3: TGCAGTGCTAGAGGGAGACGGGGGTTCACTGAAGCTTTCTTT. Protein sequence: CSARGRRGFTEAFF.

This clonotype occurred many times. The genes are TRBV12-3 or TRBV12-4 and TRBJ1-1; 8 bases map to TRBD1. This CDR3 has 13 residues. V trimming: 6 bases; J trimming: 4 bases; junction bases outside the gene matches: 4. DNA of the CDR3: TGTGCCAGCAGGGACAGGGTCAGCACTGAAGCTTTCTTT. It codes for CASRDRVSTEAFF.

This clonotype was detected many times. This chain uses TRBV7-2 with TRBJ1-1; D not resolved. Germline loops: CDR1 SGHTA, CDR2 FQGNSA. V lost 5 bases and J lost 5, with 12 bases in between. The CDR3 totals 13 residues. This CDR3 reads CASSRLGGTEAFF. The CDR3, as DNA: TGTGCCAGCAGCCGATTGGGCGGGACTGAAGCTTTCTTT.